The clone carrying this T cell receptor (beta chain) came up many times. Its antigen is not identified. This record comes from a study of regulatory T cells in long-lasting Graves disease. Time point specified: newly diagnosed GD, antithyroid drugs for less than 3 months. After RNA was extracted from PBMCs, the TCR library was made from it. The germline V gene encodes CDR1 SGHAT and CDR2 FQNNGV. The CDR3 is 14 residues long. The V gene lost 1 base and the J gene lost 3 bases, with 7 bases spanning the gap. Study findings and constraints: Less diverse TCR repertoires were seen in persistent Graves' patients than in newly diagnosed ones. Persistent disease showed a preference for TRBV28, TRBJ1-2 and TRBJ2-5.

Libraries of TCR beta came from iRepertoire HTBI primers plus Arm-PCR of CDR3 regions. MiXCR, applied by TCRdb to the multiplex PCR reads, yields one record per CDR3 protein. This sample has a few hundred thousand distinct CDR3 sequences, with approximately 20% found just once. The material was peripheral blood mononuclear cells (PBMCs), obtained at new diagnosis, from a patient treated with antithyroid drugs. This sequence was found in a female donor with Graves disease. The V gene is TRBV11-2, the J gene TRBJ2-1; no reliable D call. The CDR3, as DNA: TGTGCCAGCAGCTTAGTAGAGGACTACAATGAGCAGTTCTTC. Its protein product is CASSLVEDYNEQFF.